This T cell receptor beta chain derives from a study of blood T cell repertoires in COVID-19. Study context: Acute and convalescent COVID-19 samples came from the United States, Italy and Spain. Sources were T cells, B-cell-depleted T cells, or PBMCs; the material itself was cDNA or gDNA.

In the authors' workflow: Counts of nucleated cells, estimated from reference gene primer amplification, were obtained. Only in-frame clones appear in the TCRdb table, and some are missing; sequencing was by immunoSEQ multiplex PCR. For V, J and clone size, that table is used; D and trimming come from the DNA. The profile shows tens of thousands of clones, more than 85% of them singletons. The source material was peripheral blood. The receptor was isolated from a woman in her 70s with active COVID-19.

The CDR3 nucleotides read TGTGCCAGCACCCGACAGGATTGGTACGAGCAGTACTTC. Its protein is CASTRQDWYEQYF. The gene calls are TRBV25-1 and TRBJ2-7; a possible D gene is TRBD1 (6 bases). Trimming pared 7 bases from V and 4 bases from J, leaving 14 bases between. The CDR3 is 13 amino acids. Germline CDR1 and CDR2: MGHDK and SYGVNS.